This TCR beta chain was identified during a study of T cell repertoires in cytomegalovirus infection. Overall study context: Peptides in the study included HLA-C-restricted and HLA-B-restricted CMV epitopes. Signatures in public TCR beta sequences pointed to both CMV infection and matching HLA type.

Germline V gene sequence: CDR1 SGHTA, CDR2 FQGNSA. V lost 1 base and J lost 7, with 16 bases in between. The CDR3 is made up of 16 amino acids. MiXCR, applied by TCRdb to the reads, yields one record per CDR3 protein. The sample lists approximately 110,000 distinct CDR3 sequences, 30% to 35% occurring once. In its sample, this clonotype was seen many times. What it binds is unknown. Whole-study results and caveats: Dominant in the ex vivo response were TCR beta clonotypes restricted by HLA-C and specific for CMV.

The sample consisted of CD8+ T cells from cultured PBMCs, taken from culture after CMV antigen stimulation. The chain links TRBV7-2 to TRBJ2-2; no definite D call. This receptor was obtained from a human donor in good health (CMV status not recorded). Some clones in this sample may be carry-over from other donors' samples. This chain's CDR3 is CASSLVGYQSVGELFF. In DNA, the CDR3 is TGTGCCAGCAGCTTAGTAGGGTACCAAAGCGTCGGGGAGCTGTTTTTT.